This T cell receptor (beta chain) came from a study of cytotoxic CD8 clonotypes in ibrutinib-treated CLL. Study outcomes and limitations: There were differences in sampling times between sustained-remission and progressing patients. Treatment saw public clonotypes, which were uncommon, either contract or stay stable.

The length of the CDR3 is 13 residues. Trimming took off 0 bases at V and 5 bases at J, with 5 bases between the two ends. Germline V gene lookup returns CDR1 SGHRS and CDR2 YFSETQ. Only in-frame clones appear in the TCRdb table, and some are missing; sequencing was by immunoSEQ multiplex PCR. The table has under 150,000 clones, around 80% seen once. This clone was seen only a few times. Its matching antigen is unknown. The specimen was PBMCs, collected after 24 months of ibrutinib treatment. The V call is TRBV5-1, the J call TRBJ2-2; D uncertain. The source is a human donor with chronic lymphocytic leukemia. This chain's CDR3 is CASSLVGTGELFF. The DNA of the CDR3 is TGCGCCAGCAGCTTGGTTGGGACCGGGGAGCTGTTTTTT.